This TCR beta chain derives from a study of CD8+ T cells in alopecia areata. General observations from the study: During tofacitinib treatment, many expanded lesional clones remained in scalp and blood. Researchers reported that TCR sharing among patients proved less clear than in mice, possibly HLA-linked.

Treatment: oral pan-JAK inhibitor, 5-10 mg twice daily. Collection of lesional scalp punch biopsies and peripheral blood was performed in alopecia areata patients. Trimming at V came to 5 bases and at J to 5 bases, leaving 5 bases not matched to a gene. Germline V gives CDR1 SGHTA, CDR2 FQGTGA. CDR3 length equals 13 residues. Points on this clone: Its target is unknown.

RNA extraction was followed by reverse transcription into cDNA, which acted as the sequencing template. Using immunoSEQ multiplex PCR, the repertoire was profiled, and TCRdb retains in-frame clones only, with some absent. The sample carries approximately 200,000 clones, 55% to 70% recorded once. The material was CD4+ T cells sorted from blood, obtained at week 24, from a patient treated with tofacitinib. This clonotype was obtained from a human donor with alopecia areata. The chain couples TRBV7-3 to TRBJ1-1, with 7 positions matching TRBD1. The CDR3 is CASSRTQGTEAFF. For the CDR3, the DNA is TGTGCCAGCAGCCGAACACAGGGGACTGAAGCTTTCTTT.